This T cell receptor (beta chain) was documented in a study of cytomegalovirus exposure and HLA in healthy donors. Across the study: The approximately 120 million unique TCR beta sequences, from 150 million to 200 million T cells, were found by an earlier analysis. Broader study findings: Donors belonging to an Asian-associated ancestry cluster reportedly showed fewer N-insertions in productive TCRs than the roughly 670-donor mean, according to what a later analysis found. Indistinguishable V segments, including TRBV6-2 and TRBV6-3, were excluded.

To note about this clone: The antigen is unknown.

Primers included in the PCR were 60 Vbeta and 13 Jbeta primers. Sequencing used immunoSEQ multiplex PCR; TCRdb keeps in-frame clones, though not all of them. The sample gives 160,000 or so clones, approximately 80% of which show up once; 1.3% is in the top ten. The germline gives CDR1 MNHNY, CDR2 SVGAGI (reference sequence). The CDR3 runs 15 residues. Between the trimmed V and J ends, which lost 7 bases and 2 bases, there was a span of 15 bases. Donors showed nominal health when sampled, although they likely had unrecorded immune exposures. The receptor was derived from a woman aged 45-65 years in good health and CMV-seronegative. Specimen: PBMCs. The chain recombines TRBV6-6 with TRBJ2-1, with D tentatively TRBD2 (6 bases). CDR3 sequence: CASTDEGGAYNEQFF. The DNA of the CDR3 is TGTGCCAGCACCGACGAGGGAGGTGCCTACAATGAGCAGTTCTTC.